The present T cell receptor beta chain was sequenced within a study of T cells in Graves' hyperthyroidism and ophthalmopathy. General observations from the study: Through a model of 13 V-J features, ophthalmopathy was separated from stable hyperthyroidism.

Those with hyperthyroidism were 18 to 65 years old, newly diagnosed, and ill for under 2 months. For the diagnoses, clinical symptoms, serum thyroxine and TRAb, thyroid ultrasound and orbital computed tomography were used. On this clonotype: Its cognate antigen is unknown.

It was RNA transcripts that yielded the amplified TCR beta CDR3 regions. Carried out on the TCR CDR3, a first-round RT-PCR used the HTBI primer set. From the multiplex PCR reads, TCRdb called clonotypes with MiXCR, one entry per CDR3 protein. The sample consists of 600,000 to 900,000 distinct CDR3 sequences, around 17% of them appearing once. This CDR3 comprises 16 residues. With 2 bases removed from V and 5 bases from J, the gap between germline ends came to 15 bases. Germline V gene data show CDR1 as KGHSH and CDR2 as LQKENI. Sequences were obtained from blood. The rearrangement uses TRBV18 and TRBJ1-4, with unresolved D. The TCR was taken from a man aged 18 to 30 with Graves' hyperthyroidism. CDR3 bases: TGTGCCAGCTCACCAAATTCTGGGAGGGCAAATGAAAAACTGTTTTTT. It yields the protein CASSPNSGRANEKLFF.